This entry is about one TCR beta chain. The CDR3 runs 15 residues. With 5 bases clipped from V and 5 bases from J, the junction kept 10 bases outside the gene matches. In germline, CDR1 is MDHEN, CDR2 SYDVKM. This entry belongs to a study of blood T cell repertoires in COVID-19. Clones were read by immunoSEQ multiplex PCR, and TCRdb kept only the in-frame ones, dropping some. The table has hundreds of thousands of clones, 84% seen once. Living in 24 US areas, the participants were between roughly 18 and 90 years of age. In assigning cohorts, the study relied on participant-reported clinical history. Recovered Cohort 3 donors showed two negative PCRs, clearance, or symptom resolution.

The chain couples TRBV28 to TRBJ2-7; 9 nucleotides agree with TRBD2. Material for sequencing was PBMCs or T cells enriched from blood (not recorded which). This TCR was recovered from a woman in her thirties or forties who had recovered from COVID-19. The CDR3 loop is CASSQAGGRFDEQYF. The CDR3, as DNA: TGTGCCAGCAGTCAAGCGGGAGGAAGGTTTGACGAGCAGTACTTC.